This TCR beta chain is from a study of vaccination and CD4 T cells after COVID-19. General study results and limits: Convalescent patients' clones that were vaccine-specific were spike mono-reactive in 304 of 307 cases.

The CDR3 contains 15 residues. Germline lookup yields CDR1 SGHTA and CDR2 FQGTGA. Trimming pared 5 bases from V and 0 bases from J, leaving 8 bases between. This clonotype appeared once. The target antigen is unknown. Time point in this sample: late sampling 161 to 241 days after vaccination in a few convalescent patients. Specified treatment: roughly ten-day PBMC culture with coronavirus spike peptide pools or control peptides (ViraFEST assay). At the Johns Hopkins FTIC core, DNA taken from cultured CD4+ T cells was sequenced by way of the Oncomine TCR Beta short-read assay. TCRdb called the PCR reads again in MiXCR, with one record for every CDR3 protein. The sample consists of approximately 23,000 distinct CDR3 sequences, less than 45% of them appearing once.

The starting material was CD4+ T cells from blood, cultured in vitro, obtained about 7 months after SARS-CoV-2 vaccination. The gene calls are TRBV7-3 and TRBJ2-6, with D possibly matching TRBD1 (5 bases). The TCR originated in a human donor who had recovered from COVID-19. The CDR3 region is CASSDRFSGANVLTF. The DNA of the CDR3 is TGTGCCAGCAGCGACAGATTCTCTGGGGCCAACGTCCTGACTTTC.